This T cell receptor (beta chain) was recovered during a study of PD-1 blockade in classical Hodgkin lymphoma. CDR1 is KGHSH and CDR2 is LQKENI in the germline V gene. The CDR3 extends over 16 amino acids. Deletions cut 3 bases from V and 6 bases from J, with 20 bases between. This table comes from immunoSEQ multiplex PCR, and its TCRdb copy is limited to in-frame clones, with some not included. Here the sample spans roughly 90,000 clones, about four fifths being singletons. In every patient, relapse followed autologous stem cell transplantation, while exposure to brentuximab vedotin differed. The sample in question was peripheral blood mononuclear cells (PBMCs), obtained before the second cycle of nivolumab. The sequence was obtained from a human donor with classical Hodgkin lymphoma. The V call is TRBV18, the J call TRBJ1-1, with a possible D match to TRBD1 (5 bases). The CDR3 spells CASSPVGGSGVAEAFF. The CDR3 nucleotides read TGTGCCAGCTCACCCGTGGGGGGGAGTGGTGTGGCTGAAGCTTTCTTT.